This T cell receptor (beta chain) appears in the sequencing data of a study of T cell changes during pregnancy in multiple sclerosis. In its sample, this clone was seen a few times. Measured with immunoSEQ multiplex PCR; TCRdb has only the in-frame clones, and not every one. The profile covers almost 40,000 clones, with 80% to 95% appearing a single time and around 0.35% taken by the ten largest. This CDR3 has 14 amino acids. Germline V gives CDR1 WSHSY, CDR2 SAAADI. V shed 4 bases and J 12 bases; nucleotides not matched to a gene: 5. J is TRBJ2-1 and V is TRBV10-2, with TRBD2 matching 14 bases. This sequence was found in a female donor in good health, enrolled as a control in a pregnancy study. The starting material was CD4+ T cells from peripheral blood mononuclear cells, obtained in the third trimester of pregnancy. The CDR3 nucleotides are TGCGCCAGCAGTGCCGCGACTAGCGGGGGGGGGCAGTTCTTC. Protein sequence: CASSAATSGGGQFF.